The 20 T cell receptor beta chains below were found in one sample sequenced in a study of cytomegalovirus exposure and HLA in healthy donors. PCR involved 60 Vbeta and 13 Jbeta primers. The table came from immunoSEQ multiplex PCR; TCRdb's copy has only in-frame clones and leaves some out. The sample lists 83,000 or so clones; about 79% were seen once. The sequencing sample was made of PBMCs. The receptors shown here come from a female donor in good health and CMV-seronegative.

This clone came up a few times. The rearrangement links TRBV6-5 to TRBJ2-1; a weak D match, TRBD2 (5 bases). Germline V gene lookup returns CDR1 MNHEY and CDR2 SVGAGI. The CDR3 consists of 13 residues. The germline V and J ends were trimmed by 8 bases and 6 bases, with 14 bases remaining between them. CDR3 protein: CASRRTGSNEQFF. The CDR3 bases are TGTGCCAGCCGTCGTACGGGGAGCAATGAGCAGTTCTTC.

The V call is TRBV4-2, the J call TRBJ2-1, with 7 bases that match TRBD2. The CDR3 consists of 16 residues. Trimming took 0 bases from V and 9 from J; bases not matched to a gene: 11. Looked up from germline, CDR1 is LGHNA and CDR2 is YNFKEQ. The CDR3 loop reads CASSQDLEPGRGEQFF. The DNA of the CDR3 is TGTGCCAGCAGCCAAGATTTGGAACCGGGGAGGGGTGAGCAGTTCTTC.

The genes are TRBV30 and TRBJ2-5; 8 nucleotides match TRBD2. Germline CDR1 and CDR2: GTSNPN and SVGIG (reference sequence). This CDR3 has 13 amino acids. Germline trimming cut 1 base from V and 4 bases from J; bases unmatched to any gene: 2. The CDR3 DNA reads TGTGCCTGGAGTGGGGGGACTAGAGAGACCCAGTACTTC. As protein: CAWSGGTRETQYF.

The chain links TRBV27 to TRBJ1-5; D gene unclear. Germline V lookup: CDR1 MNHEY, CDR2 SMNVEV (reference sequence). The CDR3 is made up of 13 amino acids. Trimming cost V 0 bases and J 3 bases, with 3 bases left between them. Here the CDR3 DNA reads TGTGCCAGCAGTTTATCGTACAATCAGCCCCAGCATTTT. It is translated as CASSLSYNQPQHF.

This chain joins TRBV28 and TRBJ1-5; D unclear. Looked up from germline, CDR1 is MDHEN and CDR2 is SYDVKM. The V gene lost 7 bases and the J gene lost 9 bases, with 16 bases spanning the gap. This CDR3 has 13 amino acids. The CDR3 nucleotides read TGTGCCAGCATACCGGCGGGGTTTGGGCCCCAGCATTTT. It yields the protein CASIPAGFGPQHF.

The rearrangement uses TRBV7-2 and TRBJ2-6, with 8 nucleotides matching TRBD2. The trim removed 8 bases at V and 0 bases at J, leaving 9 bases unmatched. Germline CDR1 SGHTA, CDR2 FQGNSA. The CDR3 is made up of 17 amino acids. The CDR3 reads CASGGAGGSSGANVLTF. DNA for the CDR3: TGTGCCAGCGGGGGCGCGGGGGGCTCCTCTGGGGCCAACGTCCTGACTTTC. The full variable domain, its missing parts supplied by reference TRBV7-2 and TRBJ2-6, is GAGVSQSPSNKVTEKGKDVELRCDPISGHTALYWYRQSLGQGLEFLIYFQGNSAPDKSGLPSDRFSAERTGGSVSTLTIQRTQQEDSAVYLCASGGAGGSSGANVLTFGAGSRLTVL.

The genes are TRBV6-1 and TRBJ2-7, with TRBD2 identical over 13 bases. Germline CDR1 reads MNHNS; CDR2 reads SASEGT. The V segment lost 6 bases and the J segment 3 bases; nucleotides outside the gene matches: 5. This CDR3 is built from 15 residues. As DNA, the CDR3 is TGTGCCAGCAGGCCAGGGACTAGCGGGGACTACGAGCAGTACTTC. It codes for CASRPGTSGDYEQYF.

This clone was detected only once. The chain couples TRBV11-2 to TRBJ2-5; D perhaps matches TRBD2 (5 bases). The V gene's germline CDR1 is SGHAT and CDR2 FQNNGV. V was clipped by 5 bases and J by 2 bases, with 15 bases between them. The CDR3 extends over 15 amino acids. CDR3 amino acids: CASSAEARGQETQYF. The CDR3 region has the DNA TGTGCCAGCAGCGCTGAGGCACGCGGGCAAGAGACCCAGTACTTC. The full variable domain, completed using reference TRBV11-2 and TRBJ2-5, is EAGVAQSPRYKIIEKRQSVAFWCNPISGHATLYWYQQILGQGPKLLIQFQNNGVVDDSQLPKDRFSAERLKGVDSTLKIQPAKLEDSAVYLCASSAEARGQETQYFGPGTRLLVL.

The chain uses TRBV19 and TRBJ1-2; 10 positions match TRBD1. J gave up 6 bases and V 4 bases, and 5 bases lay outside the gene matches. CDR3 length: 14 amino acids. Per the germline V gene, CDR1 is LNHDA and CDR2 is SQIVND (reference sequence). DNA of the CDR3: TGTGCCAGTAGTACGGACAGGGGGTGGAATGGCTACACCTTC. Its translation: CASSTDRGWNGYTF.

The rearrangement joins TRBV5-1 to TRBJ2-5, with TRBD1 matching 10 bases. CDR3 length equals 16 residues. V shed 0 bases, J shed 5 bases, and the junction held 7 bases outside the gene matches. Germline V lookup: CDR1 SGHRS, CDR2 YFSETQ. For the CDR3, the DNA is TGCGCCAGCAGCTTGGGACCGACAGGGGGCATGGAGACCCAGTACTTC. This sequence encodes CASSLGPTGGMETQYF.

The chain employs TRBV5-1 and TRBJ2-1; D is unresolved. V was pared by 0 bases and J by 9 bases, with 4 bases between. Germline CDR1 and CDR2: SGHRS and YFSETQ. The CDR3 contains 11 residues. The CDR3 region is CASSLAGEQFF. The CDR3 DNA is TGCGCCAGCAGCTTGGCCGGTGAGCAGTTCTTC.

This clone was detected only once. The chain employs TRBV20-1 and TRBJ2-3; D might be TRBD1 (6 bases). The germline CDR1 and CDR2 sequences are DFQATT and SNEGSKA (reference sequence). Trimming took off 4 bases at V and 4 bases at J, with 6 bases between the two ends. CDR3 size: 11 residues. CDR3: CSANRADTQYF. In nucleotides, the CDR3 is TGCAGTGCTAACAGGGCAGATACGCAGTATTTT.

The chain has TRBV19 and TRBJ1-5, with a weak D call TRBD1 (5 bases). The CDR3 totals 15 residues. V shed 5 bases and J shed 4 bases, with 15 bases lying between them. CDR1 is LNHDA, CDR2 SQIVND, per germline (reference sequence). CDR3 in amino acids: CASSGGTVRNQPQHF. CDR3 nucleotide sequence: TGTGCCAGTAGTGGGGGGACGGTTCGGAATCAGCCCCAGCATTTT.

This clone has only one observation. V is TRBV14 and J is TRBJ2-3; 10 nucleotides agree with TRBD2. Germline CDR1 and CDR2: SGHDN and FVKESK. The ends lost 0 bases at V and 2 bases at J; junction bases unmatched: 5. CDR3 length: 17 residues. The CDR3 coding sequence is TGTGCCAGCAGCCAAGAGCGGACTAGCGGTTCCACAGATACGCAGTATTTT. It yields the protein CASSQERTSGSTDTQYF.

The rearrangement uses TRBV19 and TRBJ2-7, with TRBD1 matching 8 bases. Germline loops: CDR1 LNHDA, CDR2 SQIVND (reference sequence). V lost 7 bases to trimming and J lost 6 bases; unmatched junction nucleotides: 14. The CDR3 has 15 amino acids. CDR3 residues: CASTPPPGQGLEQYF. In nucleotides, the CDR3 is TGTGCCAGTACCCCTCCGCCAGGACAGGGCCTCGAGCAGTACTTC.

The CDR3 here is CAWSVGQYNEQFF. For the CDR3, the DNA is TGTGCCTGGAGTGTTGGACAGTACAATGAGCAGTTCTTC. The chain recombines TRBV30 with TRBJ2-1; weak D call: TRBD1 (6 bases). The CDR3 consists of 13 residues. V was shortened by 0 bases and J by 4 bases, with 7 bases between the two germline ends. CDR1 GTSNPN and CDR2 SVGIG come from the germline V gene (reference sequence).

The J gene is TRBJ2-5, the V gene TRBV5-4; 10 bases map to TRBD2. Germline CDR1 SGHNT, CDR2 YYREEE (reference sequence). CDR3 length: 15 residues. The V segment lost 0 bases and the J segment 2 bases; nucleotides outside the gene matches: 1. This chain's CDR3 is CASSLELAGQETQYF. In DNA, the CDR3 is TGTGCCAGCAGCTTGGAACTAGCGGGGCAAGAGACCCAGTACTTC.

The count of this clone is one. The chain links TRBV7-9 to TRBJ2-1; 7 bases align to TRBD2. Germline assignment: CDR1 SEHNR and CDR2 FQNEAQ (reference sequence). The trim removed 1 base at V and 7 bases at J, leaving 4 bases unmatched. The CDR3 length is 14 residues. The CDR3 DNA reads TGTGCCAGCAGCTTAGAGGGCGGGAGAAATGAGCAGTTCTTC. Residues: CASSLEGGRNEQFF.

This chain connects TRBV7-6 to TRBJ2-7; 7 bases match TRBD2. The V gene end was trimmed by 5 bases and the J gene end by 5 bases; junction bases not matched to a gene: 12. Germline assignment: CDR1 SGHVS and CDR2 FNYEAQ. The CDR3 extends over 15 amino acids. CDR3 nucleotides: TGTGCCAGCAGCGCCCTAAAGGGCGGGGGTAACGAGCAGTACTTC. It codes for CASSALKGGGNEQYF.

The rearrangement uses TRBV28 and TRBJ2-5; 7 bases line up with TRBD1. J was trimmed by 2 bases and V by 5 bases; bases with no gene match: 5. Germline lookup yields CDR1 MDHEN and CDR2 SYDVKM. This CDR3 spans 14 amino acids. The CDR3 nucleotides read TGTGCCAGCAGTCTCTCAGGGGGACAAGAGACCCAGTACTTC. It is translated as CASSLSGGQETQYF.